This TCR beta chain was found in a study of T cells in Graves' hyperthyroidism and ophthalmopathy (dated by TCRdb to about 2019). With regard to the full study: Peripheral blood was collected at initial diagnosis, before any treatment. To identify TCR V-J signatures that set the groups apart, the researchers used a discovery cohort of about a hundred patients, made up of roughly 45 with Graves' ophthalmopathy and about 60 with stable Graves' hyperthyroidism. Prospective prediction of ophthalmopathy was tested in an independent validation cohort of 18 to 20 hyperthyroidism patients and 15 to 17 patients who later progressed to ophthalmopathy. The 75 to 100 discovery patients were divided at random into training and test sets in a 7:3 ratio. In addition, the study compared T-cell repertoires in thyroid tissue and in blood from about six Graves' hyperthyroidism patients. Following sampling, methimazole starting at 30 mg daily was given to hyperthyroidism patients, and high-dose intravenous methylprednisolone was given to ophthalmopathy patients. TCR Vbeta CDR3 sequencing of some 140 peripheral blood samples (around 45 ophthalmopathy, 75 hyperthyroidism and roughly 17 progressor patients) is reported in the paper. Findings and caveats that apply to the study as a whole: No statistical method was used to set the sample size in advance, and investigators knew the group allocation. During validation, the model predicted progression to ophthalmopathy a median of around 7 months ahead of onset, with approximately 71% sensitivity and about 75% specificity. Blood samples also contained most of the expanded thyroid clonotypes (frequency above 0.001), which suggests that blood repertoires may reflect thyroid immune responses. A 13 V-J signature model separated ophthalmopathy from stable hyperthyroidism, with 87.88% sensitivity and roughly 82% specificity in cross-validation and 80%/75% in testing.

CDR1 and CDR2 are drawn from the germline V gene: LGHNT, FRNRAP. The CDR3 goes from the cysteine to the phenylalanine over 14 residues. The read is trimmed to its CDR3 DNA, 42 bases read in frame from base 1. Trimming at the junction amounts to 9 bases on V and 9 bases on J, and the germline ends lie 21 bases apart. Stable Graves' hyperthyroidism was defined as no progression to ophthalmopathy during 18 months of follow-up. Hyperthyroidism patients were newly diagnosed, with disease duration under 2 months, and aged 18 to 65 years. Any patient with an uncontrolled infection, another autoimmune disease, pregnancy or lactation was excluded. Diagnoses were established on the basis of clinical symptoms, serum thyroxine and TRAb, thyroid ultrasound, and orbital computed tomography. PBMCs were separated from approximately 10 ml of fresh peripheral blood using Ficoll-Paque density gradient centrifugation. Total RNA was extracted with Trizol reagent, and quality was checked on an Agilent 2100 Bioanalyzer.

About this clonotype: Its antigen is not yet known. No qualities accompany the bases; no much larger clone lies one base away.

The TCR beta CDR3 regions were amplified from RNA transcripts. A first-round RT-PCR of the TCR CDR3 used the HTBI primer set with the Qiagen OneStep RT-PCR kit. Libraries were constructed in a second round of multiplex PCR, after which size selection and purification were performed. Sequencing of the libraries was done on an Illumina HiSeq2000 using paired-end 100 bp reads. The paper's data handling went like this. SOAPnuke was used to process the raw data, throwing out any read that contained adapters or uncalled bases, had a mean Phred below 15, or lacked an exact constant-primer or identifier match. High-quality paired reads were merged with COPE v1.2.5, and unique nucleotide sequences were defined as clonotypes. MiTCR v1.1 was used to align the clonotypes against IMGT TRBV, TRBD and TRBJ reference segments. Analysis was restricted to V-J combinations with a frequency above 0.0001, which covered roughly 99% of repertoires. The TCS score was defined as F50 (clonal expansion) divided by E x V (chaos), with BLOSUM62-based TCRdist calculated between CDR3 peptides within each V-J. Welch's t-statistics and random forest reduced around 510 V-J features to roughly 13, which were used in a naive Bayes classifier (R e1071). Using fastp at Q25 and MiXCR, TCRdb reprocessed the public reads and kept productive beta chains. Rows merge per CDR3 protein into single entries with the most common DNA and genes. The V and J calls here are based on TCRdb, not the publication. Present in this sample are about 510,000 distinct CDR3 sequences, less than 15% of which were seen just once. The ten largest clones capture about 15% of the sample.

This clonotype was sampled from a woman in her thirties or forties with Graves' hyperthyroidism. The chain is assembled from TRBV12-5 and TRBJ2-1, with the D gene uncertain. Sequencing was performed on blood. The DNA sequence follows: TGTGCTAGGGGTCAAGCCCCCAAGATTACTGAGCAGTTCTTC. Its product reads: CARGQAPKITEQFF.